These 29 T cell receptor beta chains were all obtained from the same sample, sequenced in a study of blood T cell repertoires in COVID-19. The assay was immunoSEQ multiplex PCR, and TCRdb's table has in-frame clones only and misses some. The sample carries some 93,000 clones, approximately 82% recorded once. What was sequenced was peripheral blood. These receptors were obtained from a man aged 70-80 years with acute or convalescent COVID-19.

This clone appeared once. The chain is built from TRBV11-3 and TRBJ2-2, with TRBD2 matching over 9 bases. The V segment lost 5 bases and the J segment 7 bases; nucleotides outside the gene matches: 11. CDR1 SGHNT and CDR2 YENEEA come from the germline V gene. The CDR3 extends over 16 amino acids. CDR3 region: CASSISGGTSNGELFF. Written as DNA, the CDR3 is TGTGCCAGCAGCATAAGCGGGGGGACCTCGAACGGGGAGCTGTTTTTT.

The chain couples TRBV3-1 (or the pseudogene TRBV3-2) to TRBJ2-3; no reliable D call. The V end was cut by 6 bases, the J end by 5 bases, with 12 bases between. The CDR3 consists of 13 residues. Germline V lookup: CDR1 LGHDT, CDR2 YNNKEL (reference sequence). This CDR3 reads CASSSRAQDTQYF. CDR3 nucleotide sequence: TGTGCCAGCAGTTCGCGAGCGCAAGATACGCAGTATTTT.

V usage is TRBV3-1 (or the pseudogene TRBV3-2) and J usage is TRBJ1-2; 12 bases match TRBD1. Germline loops: CDR1 LGHDT, CDR2 YNNKEL (reference sequence). Trimming removed 1 base from V and 8 bases from J; junction bases left unmatched: 17. The CDR3 is made up of 19 amino acids. The CDR3: CASSQVPRDRGQEGEGYTF. The CDR3 DNA follows: TGTGCCAGCAGCCAAGTTCCCCGGGACAGGGGGCAGGAGGGGGAAGGCTACACCTTC.

The genes are TRBV5-1 and TRBJ1-1; 8 bases are a match to TRBD1. V shed 4 bases and J 4 bases; nucleotides not matched to a gene: 3. This CDR3 contains 13 residues. Germline CDR1 and CDR2: SGHRS and YFSETQ. The CDR3 loop reads CASSLDRVTEAFF. CDR3 coding DNA: TGCGCCAGCAGCCTGGACAGGGTCACTGAAGCTTTCTTT. Supplemented by reference TRBV5-1 and TRBJ1-1, the full variable domain reads KAGVTQTPRYLIKTRGQQVTLSCSPISGHRSVSWYQQTPGQGLQFLFEYFSETQRNKGNFPGRFSGRQFSNSRSEMNVSTLELGDSALYLCASSLDRVTEAFFGQGTRLTVV.

V and J are TRBV30 and TRBJ1-6; maybe TRBD1 (6 bases). Deletions cut 4 bases from V and 9 bases from J, with 16 bases between. The CDR3 covers 14 residues. Germline V CDR1 and CDR2: GTSNPN, SVGIG (reference sequence). For the CDR3, the DNA is TGTGCCTGGACGCATGGACAGTCAACTTCACCCCTCCACTTT. Protein: CAWTHGQSTSPLHF.

The chain combines TRBV7-9 with TRBJ2-7, with TRBD1 identical over 7 bases. This CDR3 spans 14 amino acids. The ends lost 2 bases at V and 3 bases at J; junction bases unmatched: 4. Germline loops: CDR1 SEHNR, CDR2 FQNEAQ (reference sequence). In DNA, the CDR3 is TGTGCCAGCAGCTTATCAGGGACAGTCTACGAGCAGTACTTC. Translating it yields CASSLSGTVYEQYF.

The chain employs TRBV25-1 and TRBJ2-1; D is ambiguous. Trimming stripped 0 bases from V and 6 bases from J, with 3 bases between. The CDR3 is made up of 12 amino acids. Germline loops: CDR1 MGHDK, CDR2 SYGVNS. CDR3 nucleotides: TGTGCCAGCAGTGAATACTCCAATGAGCAGTTCTTC. Translation gives CASSEYSNEQFF.

The chain is built from TRBV15 and TRBJ2-3, with a tentative D call TRBD1 (6 bases). Germline CDR1 is LNHNV and CDR2 is YYDKDF (reference sequence). CDR3 length: 16 amino acids. The V and J ends lost 0 bases and 1 base respectively, with 11 bases between them. CDR3 sequence: CATSRDKAGGTDTQYF. CDR3 sequence (DNA): TGTGCCACCAGCAGAGATAAGGCAGGGGGCACAGATACGCAGTATTTT.

V and J are TRBV5-4 and TRBJ2-5; 7 bases fit TRBD1. CDR3 length equals 14 residues. The V and J ends lost 4 bases and 2 bases, in that order; junction bases with no gene match: 5. The germline V gene encodes CDR1 SGHNT and CDR2 YYREEE (reference sequence). This CDR3 reads CASSPRQGQETQYF. The CDR3 DNA follows: TGTGCCAGCAGCCCGAGACAGGGACAAGAGACCCAGTACTTC.

The V and J genes are TRBV19 and TRBJ1-2; possible D gene TRBD1, 6 bases. CDR1 and CDR2 (germline): LNHDA, SQIVND (reference sequence). Trimming took off 7 bases at V and 2 bases at J, with 20 bases between the two ends. The CDR3 spans 16 residues. The CDR3 reads CASTSSGTRKNYGYTF. CDR3 nucleotides: TGTGCCAGTACTTCCTCCGGGACACGAAAAAACTATGGCTACACCTTC.

The chain combines TRBV7-2 with TRBJ1-4, with D uncertain. This CDR3 is 13 amino acids long. Trimming removed 4 bases from V and 0 bases from J, with 3 bases in between. In germline, CDR1 is SGHTA, CDR2 FQGNSA. The CDR3 nucleotides read TGTGCCAGCAGCTCAACAACTAATGAAAAACTGTTTTTT. It is translated as CASSSTTNEKLFF.

The rearrangement joins TRBV4-2 to TRBJ1-4, with a tentative D call TRBD1 (6 bases). The CDR3 sequence is 16 residues long. Looked up from germline, CDR1 is LGHNA and CDR2 is YNFKEQ. Trimming removed 0 bases at V and 4 bases at J, with 12 bases between. CDR3 bases: TGTGCCAGCAGCCAAGAGAACCGGGACATTAATGAAAAACTGTTTTTT. Amino acids: CASSQENRDINEKLFF.

CDR3 sequence: CASSLTLRQTVHNEQFF. Here the CDR3 DNA reads TGTGCCAGCAGCTTAACTCTTCGACAGACAGTACACAATGAGCAGTTCTTC. The rearrangement joins TRBV7-2 to TRBJ2-1, with D maybe TRBD1 (5 bases). The ends were cut back, 2 bases at V and 5 bases at J, with 19 bases in the middle. CDR1 is SGHTA, CDR2 FQGNSA, per germline. This CDR3 is 17 amino acids long.

V is TRBV7-2 and J is TRBJ2-2, with 7 nucleotides matching TRBD1. Germline V gene lookup returns CDR1 SGHTA and CDR2 FQGNSA. After removal of 5 bases from V and 0 bases from J, the junction contained 6 bases not matched to a gene. The CDR3 has 16 residues. In DNA form, the CDR3 reads TGTGCCAGCAGCCCTACAGGGGCGCCGAACACCGGGGAGCTGTTTTTT. It yields the protein CASSPTGAPNTGELFF.

The V call is TRBV3-1 (or the pseudogene TRBV3-2), the J call TRBJ1-1; D unclear. The V gene's germline CDR1 is LGHDT and CDR2 YNNKEL (reference sequence). This CDR3 is 13 amino acids long. Trimming left V 4 bases short and J 0 bases short, with 6 bases between. The CDR3 protein is CASSPTVNTEAFF. CDR3 DNA: TGTGCCAGCAGCCCAACAGTGAACACTGAAGCTTTCTTT.

This chain uses TRBV6-5 with TRBJ2-2; D might be TRBD1 (5 bases). This CDR3 is 16 amino acids long. Germline lookup yields CDR1 MNHEY and CDR2 SVGAGI. V lost 0 bases, J lost 1 base, and 9 bases lay in between. CDR3 coding DNA: TGTGCCAGCAGTTACTCGGGGCAGATGAACACCGGGGAGCTGTTTTTT. Translating gives CASSYSGQMNTGELFF.

In regard to this clone: This specimen includes other DNA sequences encoding the same CDR3. The CDR3 bases are TGTGCCACCTCGGGAGGGTTGAACACTGAAGCTTTCTTT. Translating gives CATSGGLNTEAFF. This chain connects TRBV15 to TRBJ1-1, with D hard to call. This CDR3 has 13 amino acids. Germline V CDR1 and CDR2: LNHNV, YYDKDF (reference sequence). Trimming took off 8 bases at V and 0 bases at J, with 10 bases between the two ends.

This chain connects TRBV2 to TRBJ1-1, with D unresolved. The CDR3 length is 13 residues. Germline V gene data show CDR1 as SNHLY and CDR2 as FYNNEI. V was pared by 10 bases and J by 1 base, with 13 bases between. CDR3 in amino acids: CATRLTRNTEAFF. CDR3 nucleotides: TGTGCCACCAGACTAACTCGGAACACTGAAGCTTTCTTT.

This sequence joins TRBV28 and TRBJ2-5, with 8 nucleotides matching TRBD2. V lost 6 bases and J lost 2; bases outside the gene matches: 8. The length of the CDR3 is 15 residues. Germline CDR1 reads MDHEN; CDR2 reads SYDVKM. The CDR3: CASRTIAGGQETQYF. CDR3 in DNA: TGTGCCAGCAGGACAATTGCGGGGGGTCAAGAGACCCAGTACTTC. The variable domain in full, completed from reference TRBV28 and TRBJ2-5, reads DVKVTQSSRYLVKRTGEKVFLECVQDMDHENMFWYRQDPGLGLRLIYFSYDVKMKEKGDIPEGYSVSREKKERFSLILESASTNQTSMYLCASRTIAGGQETQYFGPGTRLLVL.

The rearrangement links TRBV7-2 to TRBJ1-4; D is uncertain. The CDR3 has 15 amino acids. Trimming removed 5 bases from V and 5 bases from J, with 15 bases in between. The V gene's germline CDR1 is SGHTA and CDR2 FQGNSA. The CDR3 sequence is CASSLVSQINEKLFF. CDR3 nucleotide sequence: TGTGCCAGCAGCCTAGTATCGCAGATAAATGAAAAACTGTTTTTT.

CDR3 bases: TGTGCCAGCAGTTCGCCGGGAACCTATGGCTACACCTTC. Protein sequence: CASSSPGTYGYTF. The V call is TRBV6-5, the J call TRBJ1-2, with D unclear. The V and J ends lost 4 bases and 4 bases respectively, with 10 bases between them. Germline V gives CDR1 MNHEY, CDR2 SVGAGI. CDR3 length: 13 residues.

The rearrangement joins TRBV11-2 to TRBJ2-1; 7 bases map to TRBD1. The length of the CDR3 is 15 residues. Trimming took 3 bases from V and 5 from J; bases not matched to a gene: 7. From germline, CDR1 is SGHAT and CDR2 FQNNGV. The CDR3 DNA is TGTGCCAGCAGCTTCTCCGGGGACAGTAACAATGAGCAGTTCTTC. Protein: CASSFSGDSNNEQFF.

This chain links TRBV3-1 (or the pseudogene TRBV3-2) with TRBJ2-1, with 8 positions matching TRBD1. The CDR3 totals 15 residues. With 4 bases clipped from V and 9 bases from J, the junction kept 11 bases outside the gene matches. Germline CDR1 reads LGHDT; CDR2 reads YNNKEL (reference sequence). The CDR3 spells CASSRQGRGGSEQFF. The CDR3 coding sequence is TGTGCCAGCAGCCGACAGGGGAGAGGGGGCAGTGAGCAGTTCTTC.

The CDR3 DNA follows: TGCGCCAGCAGGGACAGCGATAACTCGGATCAGCCCCAGCATTTT. It yields the protein CASRDSDNSDQPQHF. The J gene is TRBJ1-5, the V gene TRBV10-1, with a weak D call TRBD1 (6 bases). The germline V gene encodes CDR1 WNHNN and CDR2 SYGVQD (reference sequence). The CDR3 totals 15 residues. Trimming stripped 6 bases from V and 5 bases from J, with 17 bases between.

V and J are TRBV7-3 and TRBJ2-2; D call uncertain. This CDR3 is built from 16 residues. The germline gives CDR1 SGHTA, CDR2 FQGTGA. Trimming removed 4 bases at V and 1 base at J, with 13 bases between. DNA for the CDR3: TGTGCCAGCAGCTCCCGAACACCGAAGAACACCGGGGAGCTGTTTTTT. Its translation: CASSSRTPKNTGELFF.

The J gene is TRBJ2-7, the V gene TRBV29-1, with TRBD1 matching 7 bases. Germline lookup yields CDR1 SQVTM and CDR2 ANQGSEA. The CDR3 runs 12 residues. V trimming: 6 bases; J trimming: 7 bases; junction bases outside the gene matches: 9. The CDR3 DNA reads TGCAGCGTAGTCGACAGGGTTCAAGAGCAGTACTTC. Amino acids: CSVVDRVQEQYF.

This rearrangement joins TRBV7-9 to TRBJ1-6; possible D gene TRBD1, 5 bases. The CDR3 consists of 14 residues. With 4 bases removed from V and 9 bases from J, the gap between germline ends came to 13 bases. Germline-derived CDR1 and CDR2 are SEHNR and FQNEAQ (reference sequence). CDR3: CASSSGVLGSPLHF. CDR3 sequence (DNA): TGTGCCAGCAGCTCGGGGGTTCTGGGTTCACCCCTCCACTTT.

The J gene is TRBJ2-5, the V gene TRBV25-1; 10 bases align to TRBD2. V lost 10 bases, J lost 4 bases, and 9 bases stayed unmatched. The CDR3 is 14 residues long. The V gene's germline CDR1 is MGHDK and CDR2 SYGVNS. The DNA for the CDR3 is TGTGCCATCCGAAGCGGGGGGGCCCGAGAGACCCAGTACTTC. Residues: CAIRSGGARETQYF.

The DNA of the CDR3 is TGTGCCAGCAGCCAAGATATCCGCTATGGCTACACCTTC. This codes for CASSQDIRYGYTF. The chain carries TRBV4-2 and TRBJ1-2; no reliable D call. Trimming left V 0 bases short and J 4 bases short, with 6 bases between. The CDR3 contains 13 residues. Germline V gene lookup returns CDR1 LGHNA and CDR2 YNFKEQ.